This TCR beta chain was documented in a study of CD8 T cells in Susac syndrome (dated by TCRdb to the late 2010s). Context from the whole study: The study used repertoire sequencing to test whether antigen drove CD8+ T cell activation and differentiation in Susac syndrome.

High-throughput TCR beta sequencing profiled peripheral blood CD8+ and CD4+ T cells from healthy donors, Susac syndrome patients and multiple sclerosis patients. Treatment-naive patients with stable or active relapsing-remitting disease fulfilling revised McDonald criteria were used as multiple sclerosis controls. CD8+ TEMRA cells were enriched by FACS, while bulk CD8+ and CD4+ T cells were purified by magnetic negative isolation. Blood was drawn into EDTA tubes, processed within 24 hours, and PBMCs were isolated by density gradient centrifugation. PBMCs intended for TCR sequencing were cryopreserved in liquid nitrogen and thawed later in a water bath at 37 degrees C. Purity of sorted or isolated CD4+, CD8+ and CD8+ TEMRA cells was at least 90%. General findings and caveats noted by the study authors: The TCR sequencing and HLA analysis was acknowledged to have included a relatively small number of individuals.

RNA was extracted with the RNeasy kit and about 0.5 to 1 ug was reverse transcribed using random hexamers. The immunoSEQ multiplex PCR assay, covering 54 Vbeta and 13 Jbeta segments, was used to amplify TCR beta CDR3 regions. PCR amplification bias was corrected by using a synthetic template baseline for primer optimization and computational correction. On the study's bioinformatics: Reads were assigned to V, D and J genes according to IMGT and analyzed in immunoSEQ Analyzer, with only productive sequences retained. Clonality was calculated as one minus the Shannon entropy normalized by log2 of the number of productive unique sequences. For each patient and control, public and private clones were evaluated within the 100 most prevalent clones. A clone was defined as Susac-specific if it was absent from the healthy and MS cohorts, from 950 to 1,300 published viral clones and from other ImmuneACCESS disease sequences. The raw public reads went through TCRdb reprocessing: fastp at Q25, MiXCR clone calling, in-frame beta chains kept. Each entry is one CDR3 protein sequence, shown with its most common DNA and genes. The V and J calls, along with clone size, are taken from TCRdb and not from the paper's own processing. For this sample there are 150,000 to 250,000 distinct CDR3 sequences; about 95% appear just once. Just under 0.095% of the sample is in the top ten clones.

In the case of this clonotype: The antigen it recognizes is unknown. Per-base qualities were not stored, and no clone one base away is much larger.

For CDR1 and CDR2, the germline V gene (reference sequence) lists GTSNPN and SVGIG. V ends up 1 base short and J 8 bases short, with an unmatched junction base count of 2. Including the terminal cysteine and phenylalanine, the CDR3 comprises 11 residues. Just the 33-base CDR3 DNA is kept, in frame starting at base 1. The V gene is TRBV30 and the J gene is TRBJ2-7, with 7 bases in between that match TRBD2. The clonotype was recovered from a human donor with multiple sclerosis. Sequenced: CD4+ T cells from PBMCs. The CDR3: CAWSAAGKQYF. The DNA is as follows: TGTGCCTGGAGTGCAGCGGGGAAGCAGTACTTC.